These 14 T cell receptor beta chains were sequenced from one sample in a study of T cells in Graves' hyperthyroidism and ophthalmopathy. Authors of the study amplified TCR beta CDR3 regions from RNA transcripts. The TCR CDR3 first-round RT-PCR relied on the HTBI primer set. TCRdb passed the multiplex PCR reads through MiXCR, listing each CDR3 protein once. The table lists around 400,000 distinct CDR3 sequences, about 12% of them singletons. The sequencing sample was made of blood. The receptor set was obtained from a woman aged 18-30 years with Graves' hyperthyroidism.

This clonotype was recorded many times. The chain recombines TRBV9 with TRBJ1-5; D is possibly TRBD1 (5 bases). There are 14 residues in the CDR3. The germline CDR1 and CDR2 sequences are SGDLS and YYNGEE. The V end was cut by 3 bases, the J end by 6 bases, with 13 bases between. The CDR3 region is CASSAYEGSQPQHF. Written as DNA, the CDR3 is TGTGCCAGCAGCGCATACGAGGGGAGTCAGCCCCAGCATTTT. Full variable domain (remainder filled in from reference TRBV9 and TRBJ1-5): DSGVTQTPKHLITATGQRVTLRCSPRSGDLSVYWYQQSLDQGLQFLIQYYNGEERAKGNILERFSAQQFPDLHSELNLSSLELGDSALYFCASSAYEGSQPQHFGDGTRLSIL.

The rearrangement uses TRBV20-1 and TRBJ1-6, with a tentative D call TRBD1 (5 bases). V lost 4 bases to trimming and J lost 7 bases, with 11 bases between them. From germline, CDR1 is DFQATT and CDR2 SNEGSKA (reference sequence). This CDR3 has 13 residues. CDR3 loop: CSAKDAGNSPLHF. Here the CDR3 DNA reads TGCAGTGCTAAAGATGCAGGGAATTCACCCCTCCACTTT.

This clonotype has at least ten counts. The genes are TRBV28 and TRBJ1-5; D not certain. V gave up 2 bases and J gave up 6 bases, with 8 bases separating them. This CDR3 is built from 13 residues. Looked up from germline, CDR1 is MDHEN and CDR2 is SYDVKM. The CDR3 here is CASSLRGLQPQHF. The CDR3 DNA reads TGTGCCAGCAGTTTACGAGGGCTTCAGCCCCAGCATTTT.

This clonotype has at least ten counts. The gene calls are TRBV2 and TRBJ2-7; D not certain. The CDR3 spans 15 residues. Germline CDR1 reads SNHLY; CDR2 reads FYNNEI. Trimming shortened V by 0 bases and J by 0 bases, and 9 bases separated the two germline ends. The CDR3 DNA sequence: TGTGCCAGCAGTGAAGCGTTCCCTCGCTCCTACGAGCAGTACTTC. It translates to CASSEAFPRSYEQYF.

This clonotype was seen at least ten times. The chain employs TRBV28 and TRBJ2-2; 9 bases agree with TRBD1. The CDR3 is 16 residues long. Germline assignment: CDR1 MDHEN and CDR2 SYDVKM. Trimming cost V 4 bases and J 7 bases; bases outside gene matches: 10. The CDR3 nucleotides are TGTGCCAGCAGTTCCCCGGGACAGGGTCTCGGCGGGGAGCTGTTTTTT. It is translated as CASSSPGQGLGGELFF.

The chain employs TRBV18 and TRBJ1-6; possibly TRBD1 for D (5 bases). The CDR3 is 13 amino acids. With 5 bases removed from V and 10 bases from J, the gap between germline ends came to 12 bases. Germline V CDR1 and CDR2: KGHSH, LQKENI. CDR3 bases: TGTGCCAGCTCAAGGGGTGGGCGATCACCCCTCCACTTT. Translation: CASSRGGRSPLHF.

Concerning this clonotype itself: Being one base from a much bigger clone, this may be a read error. This sequence joins TRBV20-1 and TRBJ2-7; the D call may be TRBD1 or TRBD2 (5 bases each). The CDR3 loop spans 14 amino acids. Germline lookup yields CDR1 DFQATT and CDR2 SNEGSKA (reference sequence). The CDR3 protein is CGAPSTGTGYEQYF. For the CDR3, the DNA is TGCGGTGCGCCCTCCACCGGGACGGGCTACGAGCAGTACTTC.

There are many counts of this clonotype. The chain joins TRBV7-9 to TRBJ2-7; weak D call: TRBD1 (6 bases). The germline V and J ends were trimmed by 6 bases and 8 bases, with 23 bases remaining between them. The germline V gene encodes CDR1 SEHNR and CDR2 FQNEAQ (reference sequence). The CDR3 loop spans 15 amino acids. CDR3 sequence (DNA): TGTGCCAGCAGTCACCGGGACACCAACATTTATCAGCAGTACTTC. This sequence encodes CASSHRDTNIYQQYF.

This clonotype was detected ten times or more. For the CDR3, the DNA is TGTGCCATCAGTGCGGGGGAGAACAATGAGCAGTTCTTC. This codes for CAISAGENNEQFF. V gene TRBV10-3 combines with J gene TRBJ2-1, with D possibly TRBD2 on 6 matching bases. This CDR3 region has 13 residues. Germline assignment: CDR1 ENHRY and CDR2 SYGVKD. V was trimmed by 4 bases and J by 5 bases, leaving 9 bases between them.

This clonotype was counted at least ten times. V is TRBV28 and J is TRBJ1-5, with unresolved D. Trimming took off 8 bases at V and 0 bases at J, with 11 bases between the two ends. The CDR3 consists of 14 residues. Germline V lookup: CDR1 MDHEN, CDR2 SYDVKM. The CDR3 is CASSRAASNQPQHF. CDR3 sequence (DNA): TGTGCCAGCTCGAGGGCAGCTAGCAATCAGCCCCAGCATTTT.

The chain uses TRBV5-5 and TRBJ2-1; the D gene is possibly TRBD1 (5 bases). Per germline, CDR1 SGHKS and CDR2 YYEKEE (reference sequence). CDR3 length equals 17 residues. Trimming cost V 0 bases and J 0 bases, with 13 bases left between them. The DNA of the CDR3 is TGTGCCAGCAGCTTGGCCTCTAGGGGCGGCTCCTACAATGAGCAGTTCTTC. It encodes CASSLASRGGSYNEQFF.

This clonotype came up many times. The chain has TRBV28 and TRBJ2-3; the D is unclear. There are 14 residues in the CDR3. Germline values: CDR1 MDHEN, CDR2 SYDVKM. V lost 1 base, J lost 3 bases, and 8 bases lay in between. CDR3 bases: TGTGCCAGCAGTTTATATCGGGCGACAGATACGCAGTATTTT. Amino acid sequence: CASSLYRATDTQYF. The full variable domain, completed using reference TRBV28 and TRBJ2-3, is DVKVTQSSRYLVKRTGEKVFLECVQDMDHENMFWYRQDPGLGLRLIYFSYDVKMKEKGDIPEGYSVSREKKERFSLILESASTNQTSMYLCASSLYRATDTQYFGPGTRLTVL.

Ten or more counts support this clonotype. The CDR3, as DNA: TGTGCCATTCGGGGGCTGGGGTATGGCTACACCTTC. As protein: CAIRGLGYGYTF. The V gene is TRBV12-3 or TRBV12-4, the J gene TRBJ1-2; a possible D gene is TRBD1 (6 bases). The CDR3 extends over 12 amino acids. V shed 10 bases and J shed 5 bases, with 14 bases lying between them.

This clonotype was found many times. The chain is built from TRBV20-1 and TRBJ2-1; D is uncertain. Germline CDR1 and CDR2: DFQATT and SNEGSKA (reference sequence). Trimming stripped 1 base from V and 0 bases from J, with 10 bases between. CDR3 length equals 15 residues. CDR3 coding DNA: TGCAGTGCTAGAGTACGGCGTAGCTCCTACAATGAGCAGTTCTTC. Its translation: CSARVRRSSYNEQFF.